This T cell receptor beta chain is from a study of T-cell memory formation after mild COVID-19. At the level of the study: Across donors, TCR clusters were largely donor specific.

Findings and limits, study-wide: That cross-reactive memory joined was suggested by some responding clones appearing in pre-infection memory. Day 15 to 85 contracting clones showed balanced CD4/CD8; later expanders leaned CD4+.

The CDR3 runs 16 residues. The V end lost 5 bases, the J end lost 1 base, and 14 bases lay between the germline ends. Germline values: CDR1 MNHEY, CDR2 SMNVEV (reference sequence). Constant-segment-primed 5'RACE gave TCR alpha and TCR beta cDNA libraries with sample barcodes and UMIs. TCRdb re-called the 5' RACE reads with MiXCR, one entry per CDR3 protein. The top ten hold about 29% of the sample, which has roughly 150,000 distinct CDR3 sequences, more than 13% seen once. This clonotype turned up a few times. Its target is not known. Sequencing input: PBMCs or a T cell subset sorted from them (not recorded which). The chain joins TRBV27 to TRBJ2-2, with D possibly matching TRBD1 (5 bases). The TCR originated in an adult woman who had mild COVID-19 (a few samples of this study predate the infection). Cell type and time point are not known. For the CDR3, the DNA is TGTGCCAGCAGTCAAGGACACCCGAAGAACACCGGGGAGCTGTTTTTT. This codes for CASSQGHPKNTGELFF.